This TCR beta chain was found in a study of memory CD4+ T cells and cytomegalovirus serostatus. The wider study: Healthy Belgian adult donors included about 10 CMV-positive and about two dozen CMV-negative people. Study-wide findings and caveats: Each of approximately 70 CMV-associated TCRbeta sequences occurred in one to five individuals.

The sort gate was single viable CD3+CD4+CD8-CD45RO+ cells for memory CD4+ T cells. Points on this clone: Its antigen is not known.

Authors' methods: After removing out-of-frame reads, around 2.2 million distinct TCRbeta sequences remained. Sequencing was performed with immunoSEQ multiplex PCR; in TCRdb, only in-frame clones are kept and a portion is missing. That table furnishes V, J and clone size, whereas the DNA furnished D and trimming. This sample carries about 38,000 clones, about 80% of them seen once, and the ten largest clones take under 6%. CDR3 size: 14 residues. In germline, CDR1 is SQVTM, CDR2 ANQGSEA. V lost 6 bases, J lost 4 bases, and 18 bases lay in between. The sample taken for sequencing was memory CD4+ T cells from blood. This clonotype was sampled from an adult in good health and CMV-seropositive. The V call is TRBV29-1, the J call TRBJ2-5, with D possibly matching TRBD2 (6 bases). CDR3 region: CSVLHRGTRETQYF. CDR3 coding DNA: TGCAGCGTCCTACATCGGGGGACGAGAGAGACCCAGTACTTC. Full variable domain (rest looked up from reference TRBV29-1 and TRBJ2-5): SAVISQKPSRDICQRGTSLTIQCQVDSQVTMMFWYRQQPGQSLTLIATANQGSEATYESGFVIDKFPISRPNLTFSTLTVSNMSPEDSSIYLCSVLHRGTRETQYFGPGTRLLVL.